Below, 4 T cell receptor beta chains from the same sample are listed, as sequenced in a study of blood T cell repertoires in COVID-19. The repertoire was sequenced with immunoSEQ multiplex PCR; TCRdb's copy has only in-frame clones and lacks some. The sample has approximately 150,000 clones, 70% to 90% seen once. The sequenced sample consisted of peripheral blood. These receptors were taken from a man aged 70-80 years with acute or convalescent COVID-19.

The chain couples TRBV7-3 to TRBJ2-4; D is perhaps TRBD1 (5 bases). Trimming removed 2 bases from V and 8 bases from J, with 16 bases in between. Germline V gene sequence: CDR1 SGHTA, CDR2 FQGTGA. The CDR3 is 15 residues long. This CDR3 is CASSLGDLDNDIQYF. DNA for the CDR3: TGTGCCAGCAGCTTAGGAGATTTGGACAATGACATTCAGTACTTC.

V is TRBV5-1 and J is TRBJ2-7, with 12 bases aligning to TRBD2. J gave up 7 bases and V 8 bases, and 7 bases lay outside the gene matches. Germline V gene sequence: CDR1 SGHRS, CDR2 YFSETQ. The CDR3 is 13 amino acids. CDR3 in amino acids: CASRLAGVGEQYF. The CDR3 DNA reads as TGCGCCAGTCGACTAGCGGGAGTGGGGGAGCAGTACTTC.

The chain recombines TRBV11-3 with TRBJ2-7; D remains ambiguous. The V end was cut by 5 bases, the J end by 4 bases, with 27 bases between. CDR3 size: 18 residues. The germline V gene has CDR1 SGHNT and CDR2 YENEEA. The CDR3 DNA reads TGTGCCAGCAGCCACCACGGCTCTGACAATTTTAAACGTTACGAGCAGTACTTC. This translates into CASSHHGSDNFKRYEQYF.

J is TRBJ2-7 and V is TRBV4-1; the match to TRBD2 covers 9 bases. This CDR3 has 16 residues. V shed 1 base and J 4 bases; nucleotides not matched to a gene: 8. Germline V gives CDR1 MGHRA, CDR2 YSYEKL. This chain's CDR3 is CASSQVRASGIYEQYF. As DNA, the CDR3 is TGCGCCAGCAGCCAAGTTAGGGCTAGCGGGATTTACGAGCAGTACTTC.